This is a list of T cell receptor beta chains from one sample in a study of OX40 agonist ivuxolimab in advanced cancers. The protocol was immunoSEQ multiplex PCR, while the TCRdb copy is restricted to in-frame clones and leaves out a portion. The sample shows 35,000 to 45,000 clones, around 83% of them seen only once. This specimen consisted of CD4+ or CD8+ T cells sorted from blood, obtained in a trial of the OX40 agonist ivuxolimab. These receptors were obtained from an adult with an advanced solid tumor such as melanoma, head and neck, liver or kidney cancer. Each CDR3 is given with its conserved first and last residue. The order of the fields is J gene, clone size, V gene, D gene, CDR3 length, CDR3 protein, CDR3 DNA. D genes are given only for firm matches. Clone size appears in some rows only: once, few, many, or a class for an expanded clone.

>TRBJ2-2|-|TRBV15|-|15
CATSRDLTGPGELFF
TGTGCCACCAGCAGAGATCTTACAGGCCCCGGGGAGCTGTTTTTT
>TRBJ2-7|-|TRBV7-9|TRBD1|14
CASSPRTGLYEQYF
TGTGCCAGCAGCCCGAGGACAGGGTTATACGAGCAGTACTTC
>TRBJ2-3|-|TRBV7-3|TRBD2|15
CASSSLAGSTDTQYF
TGTGCCAGCAGCTCACTAGCGGGGTCCACAGATACGCAGTATTTT
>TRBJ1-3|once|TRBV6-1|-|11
CASSYGNTIYF
TGTGCCAGCAGTTATGGAAACACCATATATTTT
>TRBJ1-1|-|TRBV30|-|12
CAWSVGDRRAFF
TGTGCCTGGAGTGTAGGGGACCGCAGAGCTTTCTTT
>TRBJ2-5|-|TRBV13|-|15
CASGKGFGRTETQYF
TGTGCCAGCGGGAAGGGGTTCGGTCGGACGGAGACCCAGTACTTC
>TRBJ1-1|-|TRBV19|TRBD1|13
CASMAQGAGEAFF
TGTGCCAGTATGGCGCAGGGGGCCGGTGAAGCTTTCTTT
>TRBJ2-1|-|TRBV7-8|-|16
CASSLVLGGTYNEQFF
TGTGCCAGCAGCTTAGTCTTGGGGGGCACGTACAATGAGCAGTTCTTC
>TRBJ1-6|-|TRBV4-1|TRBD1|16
CASSQDDRDRNSPLHF
TGCGCCAGCAGCCAAGATGACCGGGACAGAAATTCACCCCTCCACTTT
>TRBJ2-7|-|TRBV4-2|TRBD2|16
CASSQDLELAGGEQYF
TGTGCCAGCAGCCAAGATCTTGAACTAGCGGGAGGAGAGCAGTACTTC
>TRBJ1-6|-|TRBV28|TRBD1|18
CASSFNRNRDSRYSPLHF
TGTGCCAGCAGTTTTAATAGGAACCGGGACAGTAGATATTCACCCCTCCACTTT
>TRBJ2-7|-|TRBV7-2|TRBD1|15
CASSTSPRGQDEQYF
TGTGCCAGCAGCACCTCGCCTAGGGGGCAGGACGAGCAGTACTTC
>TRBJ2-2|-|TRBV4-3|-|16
CASSQDKGGGSGELFF
TGCGCCAGCAGCCAAGATAAAGGGGGTGGGTCCGGGGAGCTGTTTTTT
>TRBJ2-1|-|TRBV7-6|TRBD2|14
CASRPGLADNEQFF
TGTGCCAGCAGACCGGGACTAGCGGACAATGAGCAGTTCTTC
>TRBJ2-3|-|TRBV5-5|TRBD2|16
CASSLPLAGGPETQYF
TGTGCCAGCAGCCTCCCCCTAGCGGGGGGGCCTGAAACGCAGTATTTT
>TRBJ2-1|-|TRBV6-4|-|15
CASSDQLAAANEQFF
TGTGCCAGCAGTGACCAGCTAGCAGCAGCCAATGAGCAGTTCTTC
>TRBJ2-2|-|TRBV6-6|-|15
CASSYSGDPAGELFF
TGTGCCAGCAGTTACTCAGGGGACCCGGCCGGGGAGCTGTTTTTT
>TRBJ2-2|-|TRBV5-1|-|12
CASSPLGGELFF
TGCGCCAGCAGCCCCCTTGGCGGGGAGCTGTTTTTT